This is a list of T cell receptor beta chains from one sample in a study of blood T cell repertoires in COVID-19. Produced via immunoSEQ multiplex PCR; TCRdb's table is partial and in-frame only. The sample includes roughly 160,000 clones, 65% to 85% of them seen just once. Sequences were obtained from peripheral blood. All receptors derive from a woman aged 60-75 years with acute or convalescent COVID-19. Both conserved end residues are part of each CDR3. A D gene is named only where the DNA matches it firmly. A clone size is listed for some rows: how often the clone was seen (once, few, many), or a class if it is expanded.

v_gene,j_gene,abundance,d_gene,CDR3aa,CDR3nt
TRBV6-4,TRBJ1-2,.,.,CASSGGGLGDYGYTF,TGTGCCAGCAGTGGCGGGGGCTTGGGGGACTATGGCTACACCTTC
TRBV7-3,TRBJ1-2,.,TRBD1,CASSPGQGNYGYTF,TGTGCCAGCAGCCCGGGACAGGGAAACTATGGCTACACCTTC
TRBV6-2/TRBV6-3,TRBJ1-1,.,.,CASSPPGVLNTEAFF,TGTGCCAGCAGTCCGCCAGGGGTTCTGAACACTGAAGCTTTCTTT
TRBV27,TRBJ2-1,.,TRBD1,CASSLGDSSSYNEQFF,TGTGCCAGCAGTTTAGGGGACAGTAGCTCCTACAATGAGCAGTTCTTC
TRBV2,TRBJ1-2,.,.,CASTRTVYGYTF,TGTGCCAGCACCCGGACAGTATATGGCTACACCTTC
TRBV4-1,TRBJ1-4,.,.,CASSLSVAGTNEKLFF,TGCGCCAGCAGCCTTTCGGTTGCGGGCACCAATGAAAAACTGTTTTTT
TRBV6-1,TRBJ2-3,.,.,CASSDQGPSTDTQYF,TGTGCCAGCAGTGACCAGGGCCCCTCCACAGATACGCAGTATTTT
TRBV30,TRBJ1-1,.,.,CAWSVPGGVPMNTEAFF,TGTGCCTGGAGTGTCCCAGGCGGGGTTCCTATGAACACTGAAGCTTTCTTT
TRBV6-1,TRBJ2-5,.,.,CASSEDRVVETQYF,TGTGCCAGCAGTGAAGACAGGGTGGTAGAGACCCAGTACTTC
TRBV7-2,TRBJ1-1,.,TRBD1,CASSSDRGSTEAFF,TGTGCCAGCAGCTCCGACAGGGGGAGCACTGAAGCTTTCTTT
TRBV2,TRBJ1-4,.,.,CASSDRQAQYEKLFF,TGTGCCAGCAGTGATAGACAGGCGCAATACGAAAAACTGTTTTTT
TRBV27,TRBJ1-4,.,.,CASSLGLYEKLFF,TGTGCCAGCAGTTTGGGGCTTTATGAAAAACTGTTTTTT
TRBV5-5,TRBJ1-2,.,.,CASSSGENYGYTF,TGTGCCAGCAGCTCGGGAGAGAACTATGGCTACACCTTC
TRBV14,TRBJ1-4,.,TRBD1,CASSTLTGVREKLFF,TGTGCCAGCAGCACACTGACAGGGGTTCGGGAAAAACTGTTTTTT
TRBV3-1/TRBV3-2,TRBJ1-5,.,TRBD1,CASSPGQVVQPQHF,TGTGCCAGCAGCCCCGGACAGGTCGTCCAGCCCCAGCATTTT
TRBV5-8,TRBJ2-5,.,.,CASSLTPVQGKTQYF,TGTGCCAGCAGCTTGACCCCGGTACAGGGAAAGACCCAGTACTTC
TRBV10-3,TRBJ1-3,few,.,CAISEGPASGGNTIYF,TGTGCCATCAGTGAGGGGCCGGCCTCAGGTGGAAACACCATATATTTT
TRBV6-5,TRBJ1-2,.,.,CASSQGYGYTF,TGTGCCAGCAGCCAGGGGTATGGCTACACCTTC
TRBV27,TRBJ2-7,.,TRBD1,CASSFKGQVAEQYF,TGTGCCAGCAGTTTTAAGGGACAGGTCGCCGAGCAGTACTTC
TRBV9,TRBJ2-3,.,TRBD2,CASSLTAGLAGGWADTQYF,TGTGCCAGCAGCCTTACCGCCGGACTAGCGGGGGGATGGGCAGATACGCAGTATTTT
TRBV10-3,TRBJ2-7,.,.,CAISEQIYEQYF,TGTGCCATCAGTGAGCAGATCTACGAGCAGTACTTC
TRBV12-5,TRBJ2-5,.,.,CASGFGQGGETQYF,TGTGCTAGTGGTTTTGGCCAGGGGGGAGAGACCCAGTACTTC
TRBV6-5,TRBJ2-5,.,TRBD1,CASSYSTGGQETQYF,TGTGCCAGCAGTTACTCAACAGGGGGCCAAGAGACCCAGTACTTC
TRBV7-2,TRBJ1-1,few,.,CASSIVRGNTEAFF,TGTGCCAGCAGCATCGTAAGGGGGAACACTGAAGCTTTCTTT
TRBV30,TRBJ2-3,.,.,CAWRTRRHTQYF,TGTGCCTGGCGAACTAGGCGTCATACGCAGTATTTT
TRBV14,TRBJ2-3,once,TRBD2,CASSRMGLARSDTQYF,TGTGCCAGCAGCCGTATGGGACTAGCGAGGTCAGATACGCAGTATTTT
TRBV7-8,TRBJ2-5,.,.,CASSPRELETQYF,TGTGCCAGCAGCCCCCGGGAGCTCGAGACCCAGTACTTC
TRBV28,TRBJ1-4,.,TRBD1,CASSSGTGSDEKLFF,TGTGCCAGCAGTTCCGGGACAGGGTCGGATGAAAAACTGTTTTTT
TRBV4-3,TRBJ2-7,once,TRBD1,CASSQVYRGPYEQYF,TGCGCCAGCAGCCAAGTATACAGGGGGCCCTACGAGCAGTACTTC